Each of the 5 T cell receptor beta chains below was sequenced from the same sample in a study of Graves' ophthalmopathy and Graves' hyperthyroidism. Amplification targeted the TCR beta CDR3 regions, with RNA transcripts as the source material. Investigators did first-round RT-PCR with HTBI primers, then second-round multiplex PCR. TCRdb used MiXCR to reprocess the multiplex PCR reads, holding one entry per CDR3 protein. Of about 620,000 distinct CDR3 sequences in the sample, approximately 21% are singletons; the top ten hold approximately 6.5%. Sequencing was done on a sample of peripheral blood. The origin of the receptors is a woman between 18 and 29 years old with stable Graves' hyperthyroidism. Some clones in this sample may be carry-over from other donors' samples.

This clonotype appeared many times. V and J are TRBV3-1 and TRBJ1-2; TRBD1 matches at 9 bases. Germline CDR1 is LGHDT and CDR2 is YNNKEL (reference sequence). Trimming at V came to 10 bases and at J to 2 bases, leaving 11 bases not matched to a gene. The CDR3 spans 15 residues. CDR3 sequence (DNA): TGTGCCACCAGTAGTGCTGGGACAGGGAACTATGGCTACACCTTC. It codes for CATSSAGTGNYGYTF.

This clonotype was seen ten or more times. The gene calls are TRBV6-5 and TRBJ2-7, with D possibly called TRBD1 or TRBD2 (5 bases each). Trimming stripped 6 bases from V and 3 bases from J, with 18 bases between. The CDR3 is made up of 15 amino acids. Per the germline V gene, CDR1 is MNHEY and CDR2 is SVGAGI. The CDR3 spells CASRPVGTDYYEQYF. DNA for the CDR3: TGTGCCAGCAGACCGGTTGGGACGGATTACTACGAGCAGTACTTC.

This clonotype has at least ten counts. This chain uses TRBV28 with TRBJ2-7; D perhaps matches TRBD1 (5 bases). This CDR3 comprises 14 residues. Germline V gene sequence: CDR1 MDHEN, CDR2 SYDVKM. V lost 7 bases, J lost 2 bases, and 15 bases lay in between. The CDR3 sequence is CASNTPRVTYEQYF. The CDR3 coding sequence is TGTGCCAGCAATACCCCCAGGGTGACCTACGAGCAGTACTTC. Full variable domain (outside the CDR3, taken from reference TRBV28 and TRBJ2-7): DVKVTQSSRYLVKRTGEKVFLECVQDMDHENMFWYRQDPGLGLRLIYFSYDVKMKEKGDIPEGYSVSREKKERFSLILESASTNQTSMYLCASNTPRVTYEQYFGPGTRLTVT.

This clonotype has a count of ten or more. CDR3 loop: CASSLNGRTYEQYF. DNA for the CDR3: TGCGCCAGCAGCCTAAACGGGAGGACCTACGAGCAGTACTTC. This chain connects TRBV4-1 to TRBJ2-7; the match to TRBD2 covers 7 bases. The CDR3 covers 14 residues. Per the germline V gene, CDR1 is MGHRA and CDR2 is YSYEKL. V lost 4 bases and J lost 2; bases outside the gene matches: 5.

In its sample, this clonotype was seen many times. The chain has TRBV7-3 and TRBJ2-5; TRBD2 matches at 8 bases. Germline loops: CDR1 SGHTA, CDR2 FQGTGA. The trim removed 4 bases at V and 5 bases at J, leaving 9 bases unmatched. This CDR3 region has 15 residues. The CDR3 DNA reads TGTGCCAGCAGCTCAAACGGGGGGGGGTTCGAGACCCAGTACTTC. As protein: CASSSNGGGFETQYF.